This T cell receptor beta chain originates from a study of CD8 T cells in ankylosing spondylitis. TCRdb re-analysed the 5' RACE reads in MiXCR, keeping a single row per CDR3 protein. The sample carries about 280,000 distinct CDR3 sequences, 20% recorded once. A word on this clonotype: The antigen is unknown.

Per germline, CDR1 ENHRY and CDR2 SYGVKD. The CDR3 spans 14 residues. Trimming stripped 8 bases from V and 0 bases from J, with 10 bases between. Study outcomes and limitations: The study looked at matched synovial fluid samples from ankylosing spondylitis patients. Disease-linked clones were reported to be significantly enriched there. Several highly homologous variants made up a TCR beta motif, and this motif appeared characteristic of ankylosing spondylitis blood. Researchers report that disease-linked clones proved CD8+ and relatively rare in peripheral blood.

The chain couples TRBV10-3 to TRBJ2-2; tentatively, D is TRBD2 (5 bases). The sequence was obtained from a male donor with ankylosing spondylitis or in good health (not recorded which). Source material: blood, either unsorted or a sorted T cell fraction (not recorded which). The CDR3: CAIGRGSNTGELFF. The CDR3 nucleotides read TGTGCCATCGGACGGGGTTCGAACACCGGGGAGCTGTTTTTT.